These T cell receptor beta chains were read from a single sample in a study of blood T cell repertoires in COVID-19. The protocol was immunoSEQ multiplex PCR, while the TCRdb copy is restricted to in-frame clones and leaves out a portion. The sample lists 100,000 or so clones; approximately 80% were seen once. Source material: peripheral blood. Every receptor here comes from a woman in her sixties or seventies with acute or convalescent COVID-19. CDR3s include the opening cysteine and the closing phenylalanine or tryptophan. Each record gives: D gene, J gene, clone size, V gene, CDR3 DNA, CDR3 protein. The D gene is left open where the match is weak. Only some rows state a clone size, as once, few, many or a class for expanded clones.

- | TRBJ1-6 | - | TRBV5-8 | TGTGCCAGCAGCCTCGAACTCGGAACGGGTAATTCACCCCTCCACTTT | CASSLELGTGNSPLHF
- | TRBJ1-2 | - | TRBV18 | TGTGCCAGCTCACCCAAGACAGAGACCTATGGCTACACCTTC | CASSPKTETYGYTF
TRBD2 | TRBJ2-7 | - | TRBV10-3 | TGTGCCATCAGTCCACTAGCGGTACGGGGTTTATACGAGCAGTACTTC | CAISPLAVRGLYEQYF
- | TRBJ1-2 | - | TRBV12-3/TRBV12-4 | TGTGCCAGCAGTCCTGCAGGGTTTGGCTACACCTTC | CASSPAGFGYTF
TRBD2 | TRBJ2-7 | - | TRBV15 | TGTGCCACCAGCAAGGAGCGGGGGTCTTACGAGCAGTACTTC | CATSKERGSYEQYF
TRBD2 | TRBJ2-5 | - | TRBV7-9 | TGTGCCAGCAGCTCCGGACTAGCGGGAGTAGTCGAAGAGACCCAGTACTTC | CASSSGLAGVVEETQYF
- | TRBJ2-1 | - | TRBV18 | TGTGCCAGCTCACCTTTATCGGGAGAGTACAATGAGCAGTTCTTC | CASSPLSGEYNEQFF
- | TRBJ2-6 | - | TRBV6-5 | TGTGCCACCTATTATTCTGGGGCCAACGTCCTGACTTTC | CATYYSGANVLTF
- | TRBJ1-1 | - | TRBV29-1 | TGCAGCGCCGACGGGGCCCGGGGAGGCACTGAAGCTTTCTTT | CSADGARGGTEAFF
- | TRBJ1-2 | - | TRBV3-1/TRBV3-2 | TGTGCCAGCAGCCAGGGGGCGAATGGCTACACCTTC | CASSQGANGYTF
TRBD1 | TRBJ2-5 | once | TRBV6-5 | TGTGCCAGCAATAGGGCAGGGGGCGAAGAGACCCAGTACTTC | CASNRAGGEETQYF
TRBD1 | TRBJ2-2 | - | TRBV4-3 | TGCGCCAGCAGCCCCCGGGACAGGGTTGACGGTGTCGGGGAGCTGTTTTTT | CASSPRDRVDGVGELFF
- | TRBJ1-2 | - | TRBV30 | TGTGCCTGGAGTGTAGGGGCAGGTCGACTCTATGGCTACACCTTC | CAWSVGAGRLYGYTF
TRBD2 | TRBJ2-3 | - | TRBV28 | TGTGCCAGCACCCTCGGGGGGGTCAATACGCAGTATTTT | CASTLGGVNTQYF
- | TRBJ1-1 | once | TRBV19 | TGTGCCAGTAGCCCGAGGGAGCCGAACACTGAAGCTTTCTTT | CASSPREPNTEAFF
- | TRBJ1-5 | - | TRBV19 | TGTGCCAGTACCTCTCAGGGAGGTCAGCCCCAGCATTTT | CASTSQGGQPQHF
TRBD2 | TRBJ2-7 | - | TRBV7-2 | TGTGCCAGCAGCCTACTAGCGGGGGTAGAGCAGTACTTC | CASSLLAGVEQYF
TRBD2 | TRBJ2-3 | - | TRBV7-8 | TGTGCCAGCAGCTTGAGGACTAGCGGTAGCACAGATACGCAGTATTTT | CASSLRTSGSTDTQYF
TRBD1 | TRBJ2-4 | few | TRBV19 | TGTGCCAGTAGTGCCGGACAGGGGACACGGGGCATTCAGTACTTC | CASSAGQGTRGIQYF
- | TRBJ2-1 | - | TRBV28 | TGTGCCAGCAGCCCATACGCGGGGAGGCAAAATGAGCAGTTCTTC | CASSPYAGRQNEQFF
TRBD2 | TRBJ2-2 | - | TRBV28 | TGTGCCAGCAGTTTACGAAGCGGGAGGGACACCGGGGAGCTGTTTTTT | CASSLRSGRDTGELFF
- | TRBJ1-2 | - | TRBV28 | TGTGCCAGCTCCGCCCCGTACGGGGTGGATGTTGAAGGCTACACCTTC | CASSAPYGVDVEGYTF
- | TRBJ1-3 | - | TRBV5-6 | TGTGCCAGCAGTCTGGGCAGGGAACCTGGAAACACCATATATTTT | CASSLGREPGNTIYF
- | TRBJ1-4 | few | TRBV30 | TGTGCCTGGACCGCCGGGGGGGCAACTAATGAAAAACTGTTTTTT | CAWTAGGATNEKLFF